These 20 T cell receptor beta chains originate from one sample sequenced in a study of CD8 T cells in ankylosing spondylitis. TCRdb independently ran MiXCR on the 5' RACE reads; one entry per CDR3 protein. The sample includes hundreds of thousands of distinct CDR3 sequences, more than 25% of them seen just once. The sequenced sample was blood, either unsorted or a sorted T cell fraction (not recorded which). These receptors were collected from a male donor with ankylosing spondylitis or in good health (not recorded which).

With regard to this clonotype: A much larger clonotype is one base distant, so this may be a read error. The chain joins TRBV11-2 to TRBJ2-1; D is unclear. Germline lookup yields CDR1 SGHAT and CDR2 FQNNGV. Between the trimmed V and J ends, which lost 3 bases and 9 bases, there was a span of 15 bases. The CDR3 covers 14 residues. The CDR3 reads CASSFFRSDTEQFF. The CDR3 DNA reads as TGTGCCAGCAGCTTCTTCCGATCCGACACTGAGCAGTTCTTC.

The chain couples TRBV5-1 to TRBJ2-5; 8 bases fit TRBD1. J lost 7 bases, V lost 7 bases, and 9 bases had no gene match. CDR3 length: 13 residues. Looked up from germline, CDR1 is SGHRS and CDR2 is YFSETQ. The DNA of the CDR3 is TGCGCCAGCTCCTACGGACAGGGACCGACCCAGTACTTC. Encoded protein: CASSYGQGPTQYF.

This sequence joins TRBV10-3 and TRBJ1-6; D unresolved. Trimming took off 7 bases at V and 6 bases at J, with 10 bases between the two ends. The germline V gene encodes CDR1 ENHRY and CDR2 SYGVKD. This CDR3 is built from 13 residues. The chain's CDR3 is CAITVQSNSPLHF. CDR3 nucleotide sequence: TGTGCCATCACGGTCCAGAGTAATTCACCCCTCCACTTT.

The CDR3 bases are TGTGCCAGTAGCAAGGGACGGAACACTGAAGCTTTCTTT. As protein: CASSKGRNTEAFF. The rearrangement links TRBV19 to TRBJ1-1; maybe TRBD1 (5 bases). This CDR3 has 13 amino acids. Deletions cut 6 bases from V and 1 base from J, with 9 bases between. CDR1 is LNHDA and CDR2 is SQIVND in the germline V gene (reference sequence). The full variable domain, its missing parts supplied by reference TRBV19 and TRBJ1-1, is DGGITQSPKYLFRKEGQNVTLSCEQNLNHDAMYWYRQDPGQGLRLIYYSQIVNDFQKGDIAEGYSVSREKKESFPLTVTSAQKNPTAFYLCASSKGRNTEAFFGQGTRLTVV.

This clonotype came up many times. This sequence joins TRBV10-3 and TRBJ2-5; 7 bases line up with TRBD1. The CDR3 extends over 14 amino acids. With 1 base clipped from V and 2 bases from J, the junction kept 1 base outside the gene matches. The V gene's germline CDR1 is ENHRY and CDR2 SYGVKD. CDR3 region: CAISELQGQETQYF. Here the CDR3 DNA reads TGTGCCATCAGTGAGTTACAGGGGCAAGAGACCCAGTACTTC.

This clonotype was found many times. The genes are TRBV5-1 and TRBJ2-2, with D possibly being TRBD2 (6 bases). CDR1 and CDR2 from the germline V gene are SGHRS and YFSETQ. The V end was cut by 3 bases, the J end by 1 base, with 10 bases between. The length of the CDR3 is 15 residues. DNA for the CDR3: TGCGCCAGCAGCTCCGCCGGGGGGAACACCGGGGAGCTGTTTTTT. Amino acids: CASSSAGGNTGELFF.

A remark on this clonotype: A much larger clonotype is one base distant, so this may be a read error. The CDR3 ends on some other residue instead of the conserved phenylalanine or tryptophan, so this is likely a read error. The CDR3 bases are TGCAGTGCTAGTGTACTAGCGGGAGTCGGGAATGAGCAGTTCTTA. Its protein product is CSASVLAGVGNEQFL. V is TRBV20-1 and J is TRBJ2-1; 11 bases line up with TRBD2. The germline V gene encodes CDR1 DFQATT and CDR2 SNEGSKA (reference sequence). Germline trimming cut 3 bases from V and 7 bases from J; bases unmatched to any gene: 8. The CDR3 consists of 15 residues.

CDR3 amino acids: CASSYSGSGAPYEQYF. DNA for the CDR3: TGTGCCAGCAGTTACTCGGGTAGCGGGGCCCCCTACGAGCAGTACTTC. J is TRBJ2-7 and V is TRBV6-5; TRBD2 matches 8 bases. CDR1 is MNHEY and CDR2 is SVGAGI in the germline V gene. Germline trimming cut 0 bases from V and 2 bases from J; bases unmatched to any gene: 6. CDR3 length: 16 amino acids.

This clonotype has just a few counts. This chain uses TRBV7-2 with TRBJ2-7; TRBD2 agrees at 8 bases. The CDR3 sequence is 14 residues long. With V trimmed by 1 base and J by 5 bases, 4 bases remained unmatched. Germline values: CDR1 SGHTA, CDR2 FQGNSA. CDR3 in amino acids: CASSLVMTSDEQYF. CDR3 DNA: TGTGCCAGCAGCTTAGTTATGACTAGCGACGAGCAGTACTTC.

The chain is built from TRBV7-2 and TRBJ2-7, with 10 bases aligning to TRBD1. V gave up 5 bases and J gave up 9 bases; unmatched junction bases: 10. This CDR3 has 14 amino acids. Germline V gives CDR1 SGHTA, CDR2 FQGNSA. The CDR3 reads CASSPGQGSLRQYF. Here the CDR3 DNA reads TGTGCCAGCAGCCCGGGACAGGGGTCCTTAAGGCAGTACTTC.

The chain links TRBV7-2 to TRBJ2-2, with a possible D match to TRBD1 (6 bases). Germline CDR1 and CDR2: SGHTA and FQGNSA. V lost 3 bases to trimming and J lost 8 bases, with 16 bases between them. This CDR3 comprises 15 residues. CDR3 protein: CASSFRNREKGELFF. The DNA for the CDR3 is TGTGCCAGCAGCTTTCGGAACAGGGAGAAAGGGGAGCTGTTTTTT.

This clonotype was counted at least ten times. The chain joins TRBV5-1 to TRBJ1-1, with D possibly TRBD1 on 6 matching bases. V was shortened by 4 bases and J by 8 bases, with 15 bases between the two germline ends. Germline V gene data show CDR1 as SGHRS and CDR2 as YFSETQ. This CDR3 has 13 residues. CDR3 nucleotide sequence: TGCGCCAGCAGCGAGGGCCCGGGACAAGAAGCTTTCTTT. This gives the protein CASSEGPGQEAFF.

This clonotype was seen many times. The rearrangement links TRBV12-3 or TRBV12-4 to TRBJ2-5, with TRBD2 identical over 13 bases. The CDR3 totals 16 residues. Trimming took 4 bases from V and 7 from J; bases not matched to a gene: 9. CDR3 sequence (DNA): TGTGCCAGCAGTTCCTCCGGACTAGCGGGAGTAGGGACCCAGTACTTC. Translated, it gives CASSSSGLAGVGTQYF.

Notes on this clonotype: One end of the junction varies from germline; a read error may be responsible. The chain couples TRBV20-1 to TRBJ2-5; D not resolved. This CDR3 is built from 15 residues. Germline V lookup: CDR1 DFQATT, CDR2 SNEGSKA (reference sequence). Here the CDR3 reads CSARVGSLVQETQYF. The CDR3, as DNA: TGCAGTGCCAGAGTCGGTAGCTTAGTACAAGAGACCCAGTACTTC.

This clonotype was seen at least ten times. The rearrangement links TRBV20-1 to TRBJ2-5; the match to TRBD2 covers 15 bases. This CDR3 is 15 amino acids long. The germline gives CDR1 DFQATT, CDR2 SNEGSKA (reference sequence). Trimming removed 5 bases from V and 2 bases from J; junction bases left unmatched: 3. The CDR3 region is CSAGTSGRIQETQYF. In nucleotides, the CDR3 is TGCAGTGCTGGGACTAGCGGGAGGATTCAAGAGACCCAGTACTTC.

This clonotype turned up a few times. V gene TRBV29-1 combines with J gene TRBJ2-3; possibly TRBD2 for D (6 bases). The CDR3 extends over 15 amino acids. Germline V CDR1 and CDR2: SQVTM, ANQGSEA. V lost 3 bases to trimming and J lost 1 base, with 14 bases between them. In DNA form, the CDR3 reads TGCAGCGTTGACGGGCAGGGCGGGGGCACAGATACGCAGTATTTT. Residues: CSVDGQGGGTDTQYF.

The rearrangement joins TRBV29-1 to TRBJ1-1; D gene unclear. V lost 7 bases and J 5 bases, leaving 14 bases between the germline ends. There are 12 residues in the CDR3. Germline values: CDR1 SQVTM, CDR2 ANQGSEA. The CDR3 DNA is TGCAGCGCTGGCGGCGGGCAGACTGAAGCTTTCTTT. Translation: CSAGGGQTEAFF.

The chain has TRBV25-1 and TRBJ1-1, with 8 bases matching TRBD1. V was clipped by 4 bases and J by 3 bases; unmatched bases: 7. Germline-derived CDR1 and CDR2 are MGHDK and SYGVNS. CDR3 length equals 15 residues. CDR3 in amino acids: CASSGGQGMHTEAFF. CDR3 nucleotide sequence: TGTGCCAGCAGTGGAGGACAGGGCATGCACACTGAAGCTTTCTTT.

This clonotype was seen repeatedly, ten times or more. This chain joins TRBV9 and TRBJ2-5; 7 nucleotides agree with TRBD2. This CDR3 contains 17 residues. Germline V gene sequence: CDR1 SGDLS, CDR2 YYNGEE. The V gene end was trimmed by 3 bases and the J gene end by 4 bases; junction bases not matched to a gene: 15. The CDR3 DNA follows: TGTGCCAGCAGCGCCGGCGGGGGAGGAGGAGCTAGAGAGACCCAGTACTTC. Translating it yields CASSAGGGGGARETQYF. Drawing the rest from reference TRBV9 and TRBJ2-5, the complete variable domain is DSGVTQTPKHLITATGQRVTLRCSPRSGDLSVYWYQQSLDQGLQFLIQYYNGEERAKGNILERFSAQQFPDLHSELNLSSLELGDSALYFCASSAGGGGGARETQYFGPGTRLLVL.

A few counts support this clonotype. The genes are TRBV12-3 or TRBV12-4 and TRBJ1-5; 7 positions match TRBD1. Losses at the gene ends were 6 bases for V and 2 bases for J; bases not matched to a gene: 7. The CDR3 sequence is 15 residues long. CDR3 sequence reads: CASSPRGNGNQPQHF. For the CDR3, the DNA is TGTGCCAGCAGCCCCAGGGGGAACGGCAATCAGCCCCAGCATTTT.